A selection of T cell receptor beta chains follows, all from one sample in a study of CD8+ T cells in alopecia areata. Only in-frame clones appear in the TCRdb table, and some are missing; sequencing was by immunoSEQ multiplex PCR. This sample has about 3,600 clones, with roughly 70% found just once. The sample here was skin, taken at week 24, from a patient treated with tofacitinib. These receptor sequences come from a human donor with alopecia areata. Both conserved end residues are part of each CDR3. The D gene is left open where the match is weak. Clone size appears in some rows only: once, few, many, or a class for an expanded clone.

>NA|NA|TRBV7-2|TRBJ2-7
CANRVSFYEQYF
TGTGCCAACAGAGTCTCTTTCTACGAGCAGTACTTC
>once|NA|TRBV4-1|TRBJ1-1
CASSPAGWNTEAFF
TGCGCCAGCAGCCCAGCTGGGTGGAACACTGAAGCTTTCTTT
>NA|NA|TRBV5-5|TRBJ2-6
CASSSQGSGGANVLTF
TGTGCCAGCAGCTCCCAGGGGTCCGGAGGGGCCAACGTCCTGACTTTC
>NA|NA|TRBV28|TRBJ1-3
CASSLSPRSGNTIYF
TGTGCCAGCAGTCTATCCCCCCGCTCTGGAAACACCATATATTTT
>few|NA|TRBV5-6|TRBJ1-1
CASTDDPREQGKVEAFF
TGTGCCAGCACCGACGACCCCAGGGAACAGGGTAAGGTTGAAGCTTTCTTT
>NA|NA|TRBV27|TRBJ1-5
CASSLSVPTGPKGEDQPQHF
TGTGCCAGCAGTTTATCGGTCCCTACAGGGCCCAAGGGTGAAGATCAGCCCCAGCATTTT
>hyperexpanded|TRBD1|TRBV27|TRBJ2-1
CASSSPDREAYNEQFF
TGTGCCAGCAGTTCTCCGGACAGGGAGGCCTACAATGAGCAGTTCTTC
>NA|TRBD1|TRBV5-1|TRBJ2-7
CASSSGDRVPYEQYF
TGCGCCAGCAGCTCTGGGGACAGGGTCCCCTACGAGCAGTACTTC
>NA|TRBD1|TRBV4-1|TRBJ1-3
CASSQAAQGASGNTIYF
TGCGCCAGCAGCCAAGCCGCCCAGGGGGCCTCTGGAAACACCATATATTTT
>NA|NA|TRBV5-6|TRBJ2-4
CASSWSGEPRNIQYF
TGTGCCAGCAGCTGGTCAGGGGAGCCGAGGAACATTCAGTACTTC
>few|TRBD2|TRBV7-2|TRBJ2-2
CASSRSGANTGELFF
TGTGCCAGCAGCCGAAGCGGGGCCAACACCGGGGAGCTGTTTTTT
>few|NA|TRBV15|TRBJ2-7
CATSRVGRGYEQYF
TGTGCCACCAGCAGAGTGGGACGGGGCTACGAGCAGTACTTC
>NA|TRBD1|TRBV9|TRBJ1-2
CASSVDRGNYGYTF
TGTGCCAGCAGCGTAGACAGGGGGAACTATGGCTACACCTTC
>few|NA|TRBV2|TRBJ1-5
CASVRGSNQPQHF
TGTGCCAGCGTCCGGGGTAGCAATCAGCCCCAGCATTTT
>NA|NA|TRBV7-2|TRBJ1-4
CASSLKGYGDAGLFF
TGTGCCAGCAGCTTAAAGGGGTACGGGGACGCAGGACTGTTTTTT
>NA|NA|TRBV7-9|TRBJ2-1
CASSLGGETAYNEQFF
TGTGCCAGCAGCTTAGGAGGGGAGACGGCCTACAATGAGCAGTTCTTC
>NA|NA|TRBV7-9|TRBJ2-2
CASSKSDHTGWTGELFF
TGTGCCAGCAGTAAATCCGACCACACAGGGTGGACCGGGGAGCTGTTTTTT
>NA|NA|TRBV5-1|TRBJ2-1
CASTYLTGRSYNEQFF
TGCGCCAGCACTTATCTAACGGGACGCTCCTACAATGAGCAGTTCTTC
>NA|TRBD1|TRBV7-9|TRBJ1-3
CASSRDRERGNTIYF
TGTGCCAGCAGCCGGGACAGGGAGCGTGGAAACACCATATATTTT
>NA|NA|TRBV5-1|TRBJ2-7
CASSLPPGAFSVYEQYF
TGCGCCAGCAGCCTCCCGCCAGGGGCTTTTAGCGTCTACGAGCAGTACTTC
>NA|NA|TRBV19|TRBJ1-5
CASSRGDYQPQHF
TGTGCCAGTAGTCGTGGGGATTATCAGCCCCAGCATTTT
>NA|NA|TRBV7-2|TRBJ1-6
CASSVPDRFNSPLHF
TGTGCCAGCAGCGTCCCCGACAGGTTTAATTCACCCCTCCACTTT
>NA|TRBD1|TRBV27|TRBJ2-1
CACSSPDRDAYNEQFF
TGTGCCTGCAGTTCTCCGGACAGGGATGCCTACAATGAGCAGTTCTTC
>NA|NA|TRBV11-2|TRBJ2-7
CASSLENSYEQYF
TGTGCCAGCAGTCTAGAGAATTCCTACGAGCAGTACTTC
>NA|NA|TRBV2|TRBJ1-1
CASSEQGRNTEAFF
TGTGCCAGCAGTGAGCAGGGGAGGAACACTGAAGCTTTCTTT
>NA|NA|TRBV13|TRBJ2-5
CASSPRLPGETQYF
TGTGCCAGCAGCCCGAGGCTTCCTGGGGAGACCCAGTACTTC
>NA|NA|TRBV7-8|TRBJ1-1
CASSLATANTEAFF
TGTGCCAGCAGCTTAGCGACAGCTAACACTGAAGCTTTCTTT
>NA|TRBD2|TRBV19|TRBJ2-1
CASTLTSGVSYNEQFF
TGTGCCAGTACCCTGACTAGCGGGGTATCCTACAATGAGCAGTTCTTC
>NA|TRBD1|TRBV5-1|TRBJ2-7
CASSWGQVFPLRGANEQYF
TGCGCCAGCAGCTGGGGACAGGTCTTCCCCCTCAGGGGCGCTAACGAGCAGTACTTC
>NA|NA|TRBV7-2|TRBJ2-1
CASSLSNVGSQGGQFF
TGTGCCAGCAGCTTGTCGAATGTTGGGTCGCAGGGTGGGCAGTTCTTC
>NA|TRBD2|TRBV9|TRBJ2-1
CASSVGGGSEQFF
TGTGCCAGCAGCGTGGGGGGAGGGAGTGAGCAGTTCTTC
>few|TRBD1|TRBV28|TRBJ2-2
CASSVGGAGAGELFF
TGTGCCAGCAGCGTAGGGGGCGCAGGAGCCGGGGAGCTGTTTTTT
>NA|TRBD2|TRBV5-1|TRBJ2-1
CASSIGTTYNEQFF
TGCGCCAGCAGTATCGGGACTACCTACAATGAGCAGTTCTTC
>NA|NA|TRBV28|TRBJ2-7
CASRSGTLYPYEQYF
TGTGCCAGCAGATCCGGGACACTTTACCCCTACGAGCAGTACTTC
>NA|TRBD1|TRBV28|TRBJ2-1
CASSLVTGVDNEQFF
TGTGCCAGCAGTCTCGTGACAGGGGTGGACAATGAGCAGTTCTTC
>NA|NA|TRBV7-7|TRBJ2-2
CASSLAPHGGRNTGELFF
TGTGCTAGCAGCTTAGCTCCCCACGGGGGAAGAAACACCGGGGAGCTGTTTTTT
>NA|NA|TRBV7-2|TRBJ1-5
CASSLRPTPALWHF
TGTGCCAGCAGCTTAAGGCCCACCCCGGCGTTATGGCATTTT
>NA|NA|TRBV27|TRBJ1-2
CASSSESVYGYTF
TGTGCCAGCAGTTCGGAGTCAGTGTATGGCTACACCTTC
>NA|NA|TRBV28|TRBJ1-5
CASSFPDRRNQPQHF
TGTGCCAGCAGTTTCCCCGACAGGCGGAATCAGCCCCAGCATTTT
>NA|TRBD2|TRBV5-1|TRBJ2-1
CASSLQTSGNEQFF
TGCGCCAGCAGCCTACAGACTAGCGGCAATGAGCAGTTCTTC
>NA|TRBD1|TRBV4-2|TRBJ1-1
CASSLGQGRSGAFF
TGTGCCAGCAGCCTGGGACAGGGGAGGTCGGGAGCTTTCTTT
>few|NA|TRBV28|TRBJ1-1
CASSLPWTANTEAFF
TGTGCCAGCAGTTTACCCTGGACCGCGAACACTGAAGCTTTCTTT
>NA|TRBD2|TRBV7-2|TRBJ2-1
CASSLVFLAGPYNEQFF
TGTGCCAGCAGCTTAGTATTTCTAGCGGGGCCCTACAATGAGCAGTTCTTC
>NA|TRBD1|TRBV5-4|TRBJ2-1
CASATGTGSYNEQFF
TGTGCCAGCGCAACCGGGACAGGGTCTTACAATGAGCAGTTCTTC
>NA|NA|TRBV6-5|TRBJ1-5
CASSRCRRQPQHF
TGTGCCAGCAGCCGGTGCCGGCGTCAGCCCCAGCATTTT
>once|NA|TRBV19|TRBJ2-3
CASRTLDSTDTQYF
TGTGCCAGTAGGACTCTGGACAGCACAGATACGCAGTATTTT
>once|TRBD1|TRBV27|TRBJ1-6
CASSLSWGQGTIPVPLHF
TGTGCCAGCAGTTTATCTTGGGGACAGGGAACCATCCCTGTCCCTCTCCACTTT
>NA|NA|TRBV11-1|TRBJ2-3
CASSLVGYRGTQYF
TGTGCCAGCAGCTTAGTAGGATACCGGGGGACGCAGTATTTT
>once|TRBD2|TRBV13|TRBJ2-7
CASSRTSGGYNEQYF
TGTGCCAGCAGCCGTACTAGCGGGGGTTATAACGAGCAGTACTTC
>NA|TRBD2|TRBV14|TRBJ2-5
CASSHKRGARQETQYF
TGTGCCAGCAGCCACAAGCGGGGGGCCCGCCAAGAGACCCAGTACTTC
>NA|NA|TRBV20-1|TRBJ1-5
CSAGSRPQHF
TGCAGTGCTGGAAGTAGGCCCCAGCATTTT
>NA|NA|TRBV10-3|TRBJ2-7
CAISESLGIIGEQYF
TGTGCCATCAGTGAGTCGCTGGGGATAATAGGGGAGCAGTACTTC
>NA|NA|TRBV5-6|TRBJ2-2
CASRALAVANIGELFF
TGTGCCAGCCGGGCCTTAGCGGTTGCGAACATCGGGGAGCTGTTTTTT
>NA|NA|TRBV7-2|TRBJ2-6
CASSTQPRRRQSRANVLTF
TGTGCCAGCAGCACGCAGCCCCGGAGACGGCAAAGTCGGGCCAACGTCCTGACTTTC
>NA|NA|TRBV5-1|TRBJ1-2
CASSLERVGDVGNYGYTF
TGCGCCAGCAGCTTGGAGAGGGTAGGGGATGTGGGGAACTATGGCTACACCTTC